This T cell receptor (beta chain) originates from a study of T-cell reconstitution after alpha-beta-depleted transplantation in children. Trimming at V came to 0 bases and at J to 4 bases, leaving 4 bases not matched to a gene. CDR1 MNHEY and CDR2 SVGEGT come from the germline V gene. The CDR3 is 17 amino acids. Using unique molecular identifiers, the investigators prepared the TCRbeta library. TCRdb redid the calling of the PCR reads with MiXCR, one entry per CDR3 protein. Among over 550,000 distinct CDR3 sequences listed, more than 9% were seen once. This clonotype was counted at least ten times. The V call is TRBV6-2 or TRBV6-3, the J call TRBJ2-1, with TRBD2 identical over 12 bases. Specimen: PBMCs from the stem cell graft donor, collected from the stem cell graft. This TCR derives from a human donor who donated a stem cell graft to a child with acute myeloid leukemia. CDR3 coding DNA: TGTGCCAGCAGTTACTCATTCGGGACTAGCGGGTACAATGAGCAGTTCTTC. It encodes CASSYSFGTSGYNEQFF.